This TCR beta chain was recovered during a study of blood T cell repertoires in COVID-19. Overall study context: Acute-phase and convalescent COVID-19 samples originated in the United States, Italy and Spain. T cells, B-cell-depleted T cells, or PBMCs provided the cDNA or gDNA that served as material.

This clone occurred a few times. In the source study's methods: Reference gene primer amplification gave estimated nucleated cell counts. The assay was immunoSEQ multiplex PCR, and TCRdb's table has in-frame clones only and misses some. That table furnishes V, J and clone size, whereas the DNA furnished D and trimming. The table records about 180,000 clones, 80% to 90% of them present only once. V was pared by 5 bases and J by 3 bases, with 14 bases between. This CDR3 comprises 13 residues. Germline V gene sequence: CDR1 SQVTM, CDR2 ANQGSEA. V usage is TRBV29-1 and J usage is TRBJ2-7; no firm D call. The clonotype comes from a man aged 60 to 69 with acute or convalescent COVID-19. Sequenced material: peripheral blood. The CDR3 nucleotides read TGCAGCGTTTCCCGGAGCGTCCGCTACGAGCAGTACTTC. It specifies CSVSRSVRYEQYF.